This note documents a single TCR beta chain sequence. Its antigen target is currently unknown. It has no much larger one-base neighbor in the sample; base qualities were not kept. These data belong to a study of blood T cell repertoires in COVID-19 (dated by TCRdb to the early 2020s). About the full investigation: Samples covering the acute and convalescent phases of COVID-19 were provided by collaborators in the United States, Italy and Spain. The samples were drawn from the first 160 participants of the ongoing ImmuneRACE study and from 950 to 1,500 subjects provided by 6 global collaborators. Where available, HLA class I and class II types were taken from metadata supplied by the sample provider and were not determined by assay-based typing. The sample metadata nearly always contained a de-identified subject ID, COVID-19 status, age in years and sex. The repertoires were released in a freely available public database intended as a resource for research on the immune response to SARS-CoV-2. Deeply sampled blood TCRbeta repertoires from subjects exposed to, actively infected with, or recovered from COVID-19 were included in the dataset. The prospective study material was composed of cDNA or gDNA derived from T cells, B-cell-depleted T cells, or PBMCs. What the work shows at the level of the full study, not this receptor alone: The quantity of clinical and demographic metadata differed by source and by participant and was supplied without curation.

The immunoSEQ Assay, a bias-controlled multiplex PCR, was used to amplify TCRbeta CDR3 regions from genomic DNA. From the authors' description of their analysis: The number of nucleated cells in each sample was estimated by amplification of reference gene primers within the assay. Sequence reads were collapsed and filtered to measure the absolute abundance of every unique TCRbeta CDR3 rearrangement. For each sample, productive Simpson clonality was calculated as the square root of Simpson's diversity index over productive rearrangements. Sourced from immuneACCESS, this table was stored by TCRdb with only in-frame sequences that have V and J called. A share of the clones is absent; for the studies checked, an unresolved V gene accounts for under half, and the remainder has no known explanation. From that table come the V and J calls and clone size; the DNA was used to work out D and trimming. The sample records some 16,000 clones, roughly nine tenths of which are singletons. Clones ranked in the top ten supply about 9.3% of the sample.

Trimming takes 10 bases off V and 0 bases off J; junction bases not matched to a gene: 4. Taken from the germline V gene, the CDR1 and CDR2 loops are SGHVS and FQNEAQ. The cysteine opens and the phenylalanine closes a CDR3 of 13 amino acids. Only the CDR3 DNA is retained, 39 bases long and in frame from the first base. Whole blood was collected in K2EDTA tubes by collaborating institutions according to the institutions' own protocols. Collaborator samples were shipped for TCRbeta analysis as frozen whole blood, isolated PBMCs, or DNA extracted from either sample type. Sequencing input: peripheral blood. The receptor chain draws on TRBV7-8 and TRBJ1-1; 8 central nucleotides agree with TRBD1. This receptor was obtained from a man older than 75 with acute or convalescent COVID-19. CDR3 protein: CATKQGVNTEAFF. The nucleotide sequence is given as TGTGCCACCAAACAGGGGGTGAACACTGAAGCTTTCTTT.